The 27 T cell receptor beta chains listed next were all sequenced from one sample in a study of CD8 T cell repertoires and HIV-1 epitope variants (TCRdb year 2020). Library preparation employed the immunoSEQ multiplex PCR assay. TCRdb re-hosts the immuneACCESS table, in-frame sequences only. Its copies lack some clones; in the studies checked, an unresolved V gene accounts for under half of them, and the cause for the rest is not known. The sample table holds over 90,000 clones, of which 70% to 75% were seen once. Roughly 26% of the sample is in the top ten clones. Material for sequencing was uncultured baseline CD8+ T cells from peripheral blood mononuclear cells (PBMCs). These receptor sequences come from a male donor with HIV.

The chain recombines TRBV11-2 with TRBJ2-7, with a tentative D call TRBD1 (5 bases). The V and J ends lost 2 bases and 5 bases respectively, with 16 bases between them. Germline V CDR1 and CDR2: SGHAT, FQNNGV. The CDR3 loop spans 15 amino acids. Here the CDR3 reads CASSLQPTASDEQYF. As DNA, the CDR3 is TGTGCCAGCAGCTTACAACCGACAGCAAGTGACGAGCAGTACTTC.

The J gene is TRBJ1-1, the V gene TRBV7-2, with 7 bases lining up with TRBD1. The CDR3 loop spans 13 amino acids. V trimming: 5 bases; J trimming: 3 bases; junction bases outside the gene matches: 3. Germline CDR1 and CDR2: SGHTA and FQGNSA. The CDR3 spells CASSQTGYTEAFF. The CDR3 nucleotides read TGTGCCAGCAGCCAGACAGGGTACACTGAAGCTTTCTTT.

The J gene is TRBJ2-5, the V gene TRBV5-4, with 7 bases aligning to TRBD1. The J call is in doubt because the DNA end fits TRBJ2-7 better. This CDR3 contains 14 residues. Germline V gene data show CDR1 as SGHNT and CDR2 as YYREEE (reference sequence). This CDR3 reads CASRRNRGSYEQYF. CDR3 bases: TGTGCCAGCAGAAGGAACAGGGGCTCCTACGAGCAGTACTTC.

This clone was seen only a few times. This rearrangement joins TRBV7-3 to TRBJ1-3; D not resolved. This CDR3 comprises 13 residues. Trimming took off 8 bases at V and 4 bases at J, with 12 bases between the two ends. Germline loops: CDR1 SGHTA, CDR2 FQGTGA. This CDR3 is CASGNPLGNTIYF. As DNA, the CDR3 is TGTGCCAGCGGTAACCCCCTAGGAAACACCATATATTTT.

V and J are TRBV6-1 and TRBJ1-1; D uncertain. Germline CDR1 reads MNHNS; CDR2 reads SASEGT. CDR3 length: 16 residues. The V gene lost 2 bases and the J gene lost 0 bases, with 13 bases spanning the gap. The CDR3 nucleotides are TGTGCCAGCAGTGAAATCTCGGCGGCGATGAACACTGAAGCTTTCTTT. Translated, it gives CASSEISAAMNTEAFF.

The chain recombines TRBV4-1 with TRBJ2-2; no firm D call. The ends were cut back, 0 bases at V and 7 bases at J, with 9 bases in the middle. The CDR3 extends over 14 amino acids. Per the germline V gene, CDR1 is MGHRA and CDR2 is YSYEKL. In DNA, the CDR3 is TGCGCCAGCAGCCAAGATCGGAACTTCGGGGAGCTGTTTTTT. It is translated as CASSQDRNFGELFF.

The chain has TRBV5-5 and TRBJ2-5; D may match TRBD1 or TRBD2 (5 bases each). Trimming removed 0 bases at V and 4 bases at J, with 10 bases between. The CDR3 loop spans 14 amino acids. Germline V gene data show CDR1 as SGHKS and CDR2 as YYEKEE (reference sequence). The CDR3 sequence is CASSLEGRGETQYF. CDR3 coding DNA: TGTGCCAGCAGCTTGGAGGGGAGAGGAGAGACCCAGTACTTC.

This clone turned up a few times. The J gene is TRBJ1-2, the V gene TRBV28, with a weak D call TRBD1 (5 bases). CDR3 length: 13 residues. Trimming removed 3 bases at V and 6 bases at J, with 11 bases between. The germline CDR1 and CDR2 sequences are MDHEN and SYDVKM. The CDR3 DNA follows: TGTGCCAGCAGTTTCGACAGCGCGAATGGCTACACCTTC. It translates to CASSFDSANGYTF.

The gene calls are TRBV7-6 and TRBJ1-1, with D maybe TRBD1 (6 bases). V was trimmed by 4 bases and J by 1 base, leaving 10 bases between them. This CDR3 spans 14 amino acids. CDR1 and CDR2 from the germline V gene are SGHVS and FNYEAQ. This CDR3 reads CASSSQGGNTEAFF. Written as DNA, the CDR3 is TGTGCCAGCAGCTCACAGGGAGGGAACACTGAAGCTTTCTTT.

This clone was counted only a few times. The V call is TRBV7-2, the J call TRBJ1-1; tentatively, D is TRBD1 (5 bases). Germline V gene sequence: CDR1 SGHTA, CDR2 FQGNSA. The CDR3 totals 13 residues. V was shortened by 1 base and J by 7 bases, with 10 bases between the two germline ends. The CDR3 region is CASSLDRTFEAFF. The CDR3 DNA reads TGTGCCAGCAGCTTAGACCGGACATTTGAAGCTTTCTTT. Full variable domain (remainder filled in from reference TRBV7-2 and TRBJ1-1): GAGVSQSPSNKVTEKGKDVELRCDPISGHTALYWYRQSLGQGLEFLIYFQGNSAPDKSGLPSDRFSAERTGGSVSTLTIQRTQQEDSAVYLCASSLDRTFEAFFGQGTRLTVV.

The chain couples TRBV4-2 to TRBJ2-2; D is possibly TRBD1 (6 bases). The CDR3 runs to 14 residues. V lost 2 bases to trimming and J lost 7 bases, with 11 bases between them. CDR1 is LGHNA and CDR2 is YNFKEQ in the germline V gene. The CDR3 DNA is TGTGCCAGCAGCCAAAACAGGGAAATCGGGGAGCTGTTTTTT. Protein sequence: CASSQNREIGELFF.

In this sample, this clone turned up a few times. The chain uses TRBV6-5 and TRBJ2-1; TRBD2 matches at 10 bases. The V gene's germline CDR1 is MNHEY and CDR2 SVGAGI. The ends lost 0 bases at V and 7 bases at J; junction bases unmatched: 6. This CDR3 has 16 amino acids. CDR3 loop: CASSYSPSGSRNEQFF. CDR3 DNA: TGTGCCAGCAGTTACTCACCTAGCGGGAGTAGGAATGAGCAGTTCTTC.

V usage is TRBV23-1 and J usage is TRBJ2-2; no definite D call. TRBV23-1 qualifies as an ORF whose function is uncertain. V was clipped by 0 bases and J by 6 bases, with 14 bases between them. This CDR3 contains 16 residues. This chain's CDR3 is CASSQSLGRVAGELFF. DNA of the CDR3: TGCGCCAGCAGTCAATCGTTGGGAAGAGTCGCCGGGGAGCTGTTTTTT.

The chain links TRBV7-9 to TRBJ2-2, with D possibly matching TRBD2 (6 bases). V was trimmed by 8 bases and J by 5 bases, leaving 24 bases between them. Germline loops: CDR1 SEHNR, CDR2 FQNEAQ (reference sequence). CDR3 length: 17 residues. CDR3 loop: CASPPGTHAWGTGELFF. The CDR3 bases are TGTGCCAGCCCCCCAGGGACTCACGCTTGGGGAACCGGGGAGCTGTTTTTT.

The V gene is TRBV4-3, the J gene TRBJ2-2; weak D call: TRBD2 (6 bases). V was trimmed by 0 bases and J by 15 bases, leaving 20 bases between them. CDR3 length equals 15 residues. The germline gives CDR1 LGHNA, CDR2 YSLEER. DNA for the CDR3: TGCGCCAGCAGCCAAGATGGGTCTCCGGGAGCATTCTTGTTTTTT. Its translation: CASSQDGSPGAFLFF.

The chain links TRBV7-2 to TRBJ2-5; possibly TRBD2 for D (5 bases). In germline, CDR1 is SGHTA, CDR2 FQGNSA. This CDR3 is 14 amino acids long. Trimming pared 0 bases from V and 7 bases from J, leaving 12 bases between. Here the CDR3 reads CASSLALGRGTQYF. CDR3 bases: TGTGCCAGCAGCTTAGCTCTAGGGAGAGGGACCCAGTACTTC.

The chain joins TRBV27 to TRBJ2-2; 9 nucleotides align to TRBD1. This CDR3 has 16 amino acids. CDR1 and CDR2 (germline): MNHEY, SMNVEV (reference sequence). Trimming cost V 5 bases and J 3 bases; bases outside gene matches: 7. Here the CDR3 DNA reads TGTGCCAGCAGTGCCGGACAGGGGAGATACACCGGGGAGCTGTTTTTT. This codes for CASSAGQGRYTGELFF.

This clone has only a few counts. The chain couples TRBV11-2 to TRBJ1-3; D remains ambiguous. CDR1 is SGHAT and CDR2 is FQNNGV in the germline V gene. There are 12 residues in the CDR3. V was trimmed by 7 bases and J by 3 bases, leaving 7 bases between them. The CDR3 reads CASTLSGNTIYF. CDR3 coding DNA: TGTGCCAGCACCCTAAGTGGAAACACCATATATTTT. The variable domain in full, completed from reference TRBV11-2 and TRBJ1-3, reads EAGVAQSPRYKIIEKRQSVAFWCNPISGHATLYWYQQILGQGPKLLIQFQNNGVVDDSQLPKDRFSAERLKGVDSTLKIQPAKLEDSAVYLCASTLSGNTIYFGEGSWLTVV.

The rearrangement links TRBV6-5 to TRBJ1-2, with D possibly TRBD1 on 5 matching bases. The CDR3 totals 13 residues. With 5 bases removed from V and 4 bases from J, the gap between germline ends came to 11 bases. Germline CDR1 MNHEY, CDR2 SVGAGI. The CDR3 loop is CASSQGSSYGYTF. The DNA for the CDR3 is TGTGCCAGCAGTCAGGGTTCTAGCTATGGCTACACCTTC.

DNA for the CDR3: TGCGCCAGCAGCCAGGACAGACAGGGCGGAAGGACTGAAGCTTTCTTT. Translating gives CASSQDRQGGRTEAFF. V gene TRBV4-3 combines with J gene TRBJ1-1, with TRBD1 matching over 7 bases. The germline CDR1 and CDR2 sequences are LGHNA and YSLEER. The CDR3 runs to 16 residues. J gave up 5 bases and V 3 bases, and 12 bases lay outside the gene matches.

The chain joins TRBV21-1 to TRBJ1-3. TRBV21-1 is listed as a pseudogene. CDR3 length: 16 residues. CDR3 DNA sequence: TGTGCCAGCAGCCCTCGTGGAGGGGGGCCAGGAAACACCATATATTTT. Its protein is CASSPRGGGPGNTIYF.

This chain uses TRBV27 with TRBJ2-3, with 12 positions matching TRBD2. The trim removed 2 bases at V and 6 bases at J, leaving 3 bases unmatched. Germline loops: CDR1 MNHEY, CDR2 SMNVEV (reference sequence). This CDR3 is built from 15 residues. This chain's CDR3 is CASSLLAGGRDTQYF. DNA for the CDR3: TGTGCCAGCAGTTTACTAGCGGGGGGGCGGGATACGCAGTATTTT.

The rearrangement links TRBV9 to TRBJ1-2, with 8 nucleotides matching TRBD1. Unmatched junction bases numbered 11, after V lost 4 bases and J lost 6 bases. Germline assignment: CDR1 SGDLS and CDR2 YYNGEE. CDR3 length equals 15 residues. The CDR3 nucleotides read TGTGCCAGCAGCTTTGGGACAGGAGAAGAGGATGGCTACACCTTC. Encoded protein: CASSFGTGEEDGYTF.

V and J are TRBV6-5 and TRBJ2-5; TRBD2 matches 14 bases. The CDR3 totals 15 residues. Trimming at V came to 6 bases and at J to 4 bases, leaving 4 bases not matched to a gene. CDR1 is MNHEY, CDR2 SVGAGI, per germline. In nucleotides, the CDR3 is TGTGCCAGCAGCCGCGGGACTAGCGGGGGAGAGACCCAGTACTTC. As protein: CASSRGTSGGETQYF.

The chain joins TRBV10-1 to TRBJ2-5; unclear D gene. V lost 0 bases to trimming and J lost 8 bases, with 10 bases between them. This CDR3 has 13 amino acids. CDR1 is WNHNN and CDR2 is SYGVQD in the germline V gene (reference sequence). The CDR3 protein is CASSESPSSTQYF. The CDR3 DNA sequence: TGCGCCAGCAGTGAGTCGCCCAGTTCCACCCAGTACTTC.

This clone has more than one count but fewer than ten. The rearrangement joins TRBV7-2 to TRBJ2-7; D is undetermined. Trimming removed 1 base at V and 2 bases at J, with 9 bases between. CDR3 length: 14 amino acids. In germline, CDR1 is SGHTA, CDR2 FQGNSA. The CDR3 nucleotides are TGTGCCAGCAGCTTAGTCCGCCAGACCTACGAGCAGTACTTC. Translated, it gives CASSLVRQTYEQYF.

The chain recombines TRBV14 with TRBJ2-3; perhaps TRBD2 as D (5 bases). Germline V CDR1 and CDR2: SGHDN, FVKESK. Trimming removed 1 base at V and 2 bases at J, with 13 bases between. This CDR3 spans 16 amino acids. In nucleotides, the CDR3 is TGTGCCAGCAGCCAAGCCTCGCCGGGATCCACAGATACGCAGTATTTT. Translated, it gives CASSQASPGSTDTQYF.